Listed below are T cell receptor beta chains from one sample, sequenced in a study of memory CD4+ T cells and cytomegalovirus serostatus. Sequencing was performed with immunoSEQ multiplex PCR; in TCRdb, only in-frame clones are kept and a portion is missing. The repertoire has around 54,000 clones, under 80% of them found once; the top ten carry roughly 0.71%. The sample comprised memory CD4+ T cells from blood. All receptors derive from an adult in good health and CMV-seronegative. Each CDR3 is given with its conserved first and last residue. The D gene is left open where the match is weak. Expanded clones get a size class; other rows say once, few or many, or leave the size out.

cdr3_length j_call clone_size v_call d_call cdr3_nt cdr3_aa
14 TRBJ1-1 . TRBV19 TRBD1 TGTGCCAGTAGCCCCTTTCGGGACAGCACTGAAGCTTTCTTT CASSPFRDSTEAFF
16 TRBJ1-1 . TRBV9 . TGTGCCAGCAGCGTAGAAGCAGGGCCGATGGGCACTGAAGCTTTCTTT CASSVEAGPMGTEAFF
17 TRBJ1-5 . TRBV19 . TGTGCCAGTAGTAGGAGTCAGGGTTCGTATAGCAATCAGCCCCAGCATTTT CASSRSQGSYSNQPQHF
13 TRBJ2-5 . TRBV29-1 TRBD1 TGCAGCGTTTCAGGGGGCCGCTCAGAGACCCAGTACTTC CSVSGGRSETQYF
13 TRBJ2-7 . TRBV5-1 . TGCGCCAGCAGCTTGTCGCTTCCCTACGAGCAGTACTTC CASSLSLPYEQYF
13 TRBJ2-2 . TRBV19 . TGTGCCAGCACACCTAGGTACACCGGGGAGCTGTTTTTT CASTPRYTGELFF
15 TRBJ2-2 few TRBV2 TRBD1 TGTGCCAGCAAGGTGACAGGGGCTAACACCGGGGAGCTGTTTTTT CASKVTGANTGELFF
13 TRBJ1-1 . TRBV5-4 . TGTGCCAGCAGCGGACAGCCGAACACTGAAGCTTTCTTT CASSGQPNTEAFF
14 TRBJ1-2 few TRBV30 TRBD1 TGTGCCTGGACGGGGGACAGGGGGAACTATGGCTACACCTTC CAWTGDRGNYGYTF
13 TRBJ1-2 . TRBV28 TRBD1 TGTGCCAGCAGTGCCCCGGACAGGGGAGGCTACACCTTC CASSAPDRGGYTF
16 TRBJ2-3 . TRBV10-2 . TGCGCCAGCAGTGGGTACGGCGAGGTAGTCACAGATACGCAGTATTTT CASSGYGEVVTDTQYF
13 TRBJ2-5 . TRBV5-1 . TGCGCCAGCAGCCGGGACTTAAAAGAGACCCAGTACTTC CASSRDLKETQYF
13 TRBJ1-3 few TRBV30 . TGTGCCTGGACCCGTGCAGGGGGAAACACCATATATTTT CAWTRAGGNTIYF
15 TRBJ2-2 . TRBV9 TRBD1 TGTGCCAGCAGCGGGCTAACAGGGGGCACCGGGGAGCTGTTTTTT CASSGLTGGTGELFF
13 TRBJ2-5 . TRBV28 TRBD2 TGTGCCAGCAGGGGGACTAGCGGAGAGACCCAGTACTTC CASRGTSGETQYF
15 TRBJ2-7 . TRBV18 TRBD2 TGTGCCAGCTCACCCTTAGCGGGAGGGCCCCACGAGCAGTACTTC CASSPLAGGPHEQYF
13 TRBJ1-1 . TRBV9 . TGTGCCAGCAGCGTCCACCTGAACACTGAAGCTTTCTTT CASSVHLNTEAFF
14 TRBJ1-5 once TRBV6-6 TRBD1 TGTGCCAGCAGAAAAACAGGGGGGGATCAGCCCCAGCATTTT CASRKTGGDQPQHF
15 TRBJ2-7 . TRBV6-5 . TGTGCCAGCAGGGAAACAGGGTCACCCTCCTACGAGCAGTACTTC CASRETGSPSYEQYF
14 TRBJ1-5 . TRBV19 . TGTGCCACCAGTTCGTTGGGGGGAAATCAGCCCCAGCATTTT CATSSLGGNQPQHF
16 TRBJ1-2 . TRBV30 . TGTGCCTGGAGTGTAATAGGTCCGAACCCTAACTATGGCTACACCTTC CAWSVIGPNPNYGYTF
14 TRBJ2-7 . TRBV19 . TGTGCCAGTAGTGTGGCCCGCGGTCGGGGCGAGCAGTACTTC CASSVARGRGEQYF
13 TRBJ2-7 few TRBV30 . TGTGCCTGGAGTATACGAGGAGGGCCCGAGCAGTACTTC CAWSIRGGPEQYF
13 TRBJ2-3 . TRBV2 . TGTGCCAGCAGTGAAGGGCCTATCAATACGCAGTATTTT CASSEGPINTQYF
17 TRBJ2-1 . TRBV7-9 TRBD1 TGTGCCAGCAGCTTGGCCGCCAGCAGGGGGCAGCGGAATGAGCAGTTCTTC CASSLAASRGQRNEQFF
13 TRBJ1-2 . TRBV28 . TGTGCCAGCAGCCCGCCGGGATTTTATGGCTACACCTTC CASSPPGFYGYTF
15 TRBJ2-3 . TRBV4-1 . TGCGCCAGCAGCGGAAGGGGACCCAGCACAGATACGCAGTATTTT CASSGRGPSTDTQYF
14 TRBJ2-2 . TRBV6-4 . TGTGCCAGCAGTGTTCGGTACTACGAAGGGGAGCTGTTTTTT CASSVRYYEGELFF
12 TRBJ1-1 once TRBV2 . TGTGCCAGCTCCTCAGGGGTCGCTGAAGCTTTCTTT CASSSGVAEAFF
11 TRBJ1-1 . TRBV28 . TGTGCCAGCATTCTCGGCACTGAAGCTTTCTTT CASILGTEAFF
13 TRBJ1-1 few TRBV7-9 . TGTGCCAGCAGCGGTACAGGTCGAGGTGAAGCTTTCTTT CASSGTGRGEAFF
13 TRBJ2-1 . TRBV29-1 TRBD1 TGCAGCGTTGACTTGGGACAGGTGAAGGGGCAGTTCTTC CSVDLGQVKGQFF
16 TRBJ2-1 . TRBV6-1 . TGTGCCAGCAGTGAAGCCTCTTTGGGGGGTTACAATGAGCAGTTCTTC CASSEASLGGYNEQFF
13 TRBJ1-1 . TRBV7-8 . TGTGCCAGCAGCTTAGGAGGAGAATCTGAAGCTTTCTTT CASSLGGESEAFF
15 TRBJ2-1 . TRBV18 TRBD1 TGTGCCAGCTCACCGGGACAGGGGTCCCACAATGAGCAGTTCTTC CASSPGQGSHNEQFF
13 TRBJ1-2 . TRBV6-5 TRBD1 TGTGCCAGCAGCCGTACAGGGGAGTATGGCTACACCTTC CASSRTGEYGYTF
17 TRBJ2-7 . TRBV7-9 . TGTGCCAGCAGCTTAGCGCGAGGGGGTCCTCAGTCCTACGAGCAGTACTTC CASSLARGGPQSYEQYF
17 TRBJ2-2 once TRBV19 TRBD2 TGTGCCAGTAGAAGGGCTAGCGGGAACGCGAACACCGGGGAGCTGTTTTTT CASRRASGNANTGELFF
17 TRBJ2-3 . TRBV9 . TGTGCCAGCAGCGTAGTCCAGAGCGCTACTAGCACAGATACGCAGTATTTT CASSVVQSATSTDTQYF
18 TRBJ2-6 . TRBV21-1 . TGTGCCAGCAGCAAACCACCCACAGGGTCGGCTGGGGCCAACGTCCTGACTTTC CASSKPPTGSAGANVLTF
16 TRBJ2-3 few TRBV10-1 . TGCGCCAGCAGTGAGACTCGCCGGGCGACGACAGATACGCAGTATTTT CASSETRRATTDTQYF
14 TRBJ1-2 . TRBV28 . TGTGCCAGCAGTTTGTCGACGGATCGGGGAGGCTACACCTTC CASSLSTDRGGYTF
15 TRBJ2-7 . TRBV6-1 . TGTGCCAGCAGTGAAATGGCAGTGGCCTCCTACGAGCAGTACTTC CASSEMAVASYEQYF
16 TRBJ1-4 . TRBV5-4 . TGTGCCAGCAGCTTGAGTGGGGGGCGAAGCCGTGAAAAACTGTTTTTT CASSLSGGRSREKLFF